This T cell receptor (beta chain) originates from a study of regulatory and conventional T cells in RAG deficiency. TCRdb keeps only in-frame clones here, not all; method: immunoSEQ multiplex PCR. The repertoire consists of about 46,000 clones, with about 90% occurring once and the leading ten covering approximately 0.51%. This CDR3 is built from 15 residues. V lost 3 bases and J 5 bases, leaving 16 bases between the germline ends. CDR1 and CDR2 (germline): WSHSY, SAAADI. Genomic DNA came from blood conventional CD4+ T cells gated CD25-low CD127-high. In addition, the sample was reused for a study of regulatory T cells. That work adds: The primer mix had 52 TRBV and 13 TRBJ primers.

The sample taken for sequencing was CD4+ effector T cells sorted from blood. The chain links TRBV10-2 to TRBJ1-1, with D possibly being TRBD1 (6 bases). This clonotype was sampled from a human donor in good health. CDR3 sequence: CASSDPVQGWTEAFF. The CDR3 nucleotides are TGCGCCAGCAGTGATCCGGTACAGGGATGGACTGAAGCTTTCTTT.